Below are 23 T cell receptor beta chains sequenced from a single sample in a study of T-cell memory formation after mild COVID-19. MiXCR, run by TCRdb on the 5' RACE reads, gives a single entry per CDR3 protein. The repertoire holds around 450,000 distinct CDR3 sequences, with about 20% as singletons. Input material: PBMCs or a T cell subset sorted from them (not recorded which). The receptors were gathered from an adult woman who had mild COVID-19 (a few samples of this study predate the infection). Cell type and time point are not known.

The rearrangement joins TRBV7-6 to TRBJ1-1; D not certain. The ends were cut back, 5 bases at V and 2 bases at J, with 15 bases in the middle. CDR1 is SGHVS, CDR2 FNYEAQ, per germline. There are 15 residues in the CDR3. The CDR3 is CASSIELDPNTEAFF. CDR3 sequence (DNA): TGTGCCAGCAGCATAGAACTCGATCCAAACACTGAAGCTTTCTTT.

V is TRBV12-3 or TRBV12-4 and J is TRBJ2-5; D is perhaps TRBD1 or TRBD2 (7 bases each). V was shortened by 7 bases and J by 1 base, with 19 bases between the two germline ends. The CDR3 loop spans 16 amino acids. The CDR3 region is CASKRGGGGRQETQYF. For the CDR3, the DNA is TGTGCCAGCAAACGAGGGGGAGGGGGCCGCCAAGAGACCCAGTACTTC.

This clonotype was observed a few times. The chain is built from TRBV19 and TRBJ2-7; 8 positions agree with TRBD2. Germline V gene data show CDR1 as LNHDA and CDR2 as SQIVND (reference sequence). The CDR3 runs to 15 residues. V trimming: 4 bases; J trimming: 4 bases; junction bases outside the gene matches: 9. The CDR3 sequence: CASSSPTSGRYEQYF. In DNA form, the CDR3 reads TGTGCCAGTAGTAGCCCTACTAGCGGTAGATACGAGCAGTACTTC.

The J gene is TRBJ2-7, the V gene TRBV14, with D tentatively TRBD1 (5 bases). The CDR3 sequence is 15 residues long. Germline CDR1 is SGHDN and CDR2 is FVKESK. V was cut by 0 bases and J by 2 bases, with 11 bases left in between. The CDR3 loop is CASSQDGEGAYEQYF. The CDR3 DNA reads as TGTGCCAGCAGCCAAGATGGTGAAGGGGCCTACGAGCAGTACTTC.

The V call is TRBV29-1, the J call TRBJ1-1; TRBD1 aligns across 12 bases. The germline V gene has CDR1 SQVTM and CDR2 ANQGSEA. After removal of 6 bases from V and 0 bases from J, the junction contained 8 bases not matched to a gene. The CDR3 sequence is 16 residues long. The CDR3 DNA is TGCAGCGTGCTACTGGGACAGGGGGCTATGAACACTGAAGCTTTCTTT. Protein product: CSVLLGQGAMNTEAFF.

This clonotype was counted only a few times. The J gene is TRBJ1-5, the V gene TRBV4-2, with a tentative D call TRBD1 (5 bases). Trimming removed 0 bases from V and 0 bases from J, with 12 bases in between. CDR3 size: 17 residues. The germline V gene has CDR1 LGHNA and CDR2 YNFKEQ. The CDR3 bases are TGTGCCAGCAGCCAAGATTACGGGACCTTTAGCAATCAGCCCCAGCATTTT. This gives the protein CASSQDYGTFSNQPQHF.

This clonotype was seen a few times. The J gene is TRBJ1-1, the V gene TRBV9; 7 nucleotides agree with TRBD1. Germline V gives CDR1 SGDLS, CDR2 YYNGEE. The CDR3 is 16 amino acids. V shed 4 bases, J shed 5 bases, and the junction held 14 bases outside the gene matches. The CDR3 nucleotides read TGTGCCAGCAGCACCGCCGTCCCGGGACAGCCAACTGAAGCTTTCTTT. Amino acid sequence: CASSTAVPGQPTEAFF. The variable domain in full, with the rest retrieved from reference TRBV9 and TRBJ1-1, is DSGVTQTPKHLITATGQRVTLRCSPRSGDLSVYWYQQSLDQGLQFLIQYYNGEERAKGNILERFSAQQFPDLHSELNLSSLELGDSALYFCASSTAVPGQPTEAFFGQGTRLTVV.

The V gene is TRBV9, the J gene TRBJ1-3; D ambiguous. Trimming shortened V by 4 bases and J by 1 base, and 15 bases separated the two germline ends. CDR3 length equals 16 residues. Germline CDR1 is SGDLS and CDR2 is YYNGEE. The CDR3 coding sequence is TGTGCCAGCAGCTTAAACTTAGGGAGGTCTGGAAACACCATATATTTT. This sequence encodes CASSLNLGRSGNTIYF.

This clonotype was detected ten times or more. This rearrangement joins TRBV18 to TRBJ2-1, with 10 positions matching TRBD2. Germline CDR1 reads KGHSH; CDR2 reads LQKENI. The CDR3 runs 18 residues. The V segment lost 3 bases and the J segment 0 bases; nucleotides outside the gene matches: 8. Here the CDR3 reads CASSPRSSGRASYNEQFF. The DNA for the CDR3 is TGTGCCAGCTCACCTCGTTCCAGCGGGAGGGCCTCCTACAATGAGCAGTTCTTC. The variable domain in full, completed from reference TRBV18 and TRBJ2-1, reads NAGVMQNPRHLVRRRGQEARLRCSPMKGHSHVYWYRQLPEEGLKFMVYLQKENIIDESGMPKERFSAEFPKEGPSILRIQQVVRGDSAAYFCASSPRSSGRASYNEQFFGPGTRLTVL.

This sequence joins TRBV14 and TRBJ2-7; D might be TRBD1 (5 bases). Germline assignment: CDR1 SGHDN and CDR2 FVKESK. The CDR3 loop spans 18 amino acids. V gave up 4 bases and J gave up 0 bases, with 22 bases separating them. The CDR3 bases are TGTGCCAGCAGCCCCGGACCGACAGCAACGCTCAGCTCCTACGAGCAGTACTTC. The encoded protein is CASSPGPTATLSSYEQYF.

This clonotype turned up a few times. The rearrangement links TRBV5-1 to TRBJ1-4; D possibly corresponds to TRBD1 (6 bases). CDR3 length: 15 amino acids. Germline V CDR1 and CDR2: SGHRS, YFSETQ. V lost 5 bases to trimming and J lost 6 bases, with 17 bases between them. The CDR3 sequence: CASRLQGFGDEKLFF. In DNA form, the CDR3 reads TGCGCCAGCAGGTTGCAGGGGTTTGGAGATGAAAAACTGTTTTTT.

The table lists this clonotype with a few counts. This chain joins TRBV12-3 or TRBV12-4 and TRBJ2-1; 7 bases match TRBD2. The CDR3 sequence is 15 residues long. The trim removed 0 bases at V and 7 bases at J, leaving 6 bases unmatched. CDR3 in DNA: TGTGCCAGCAGTTTAGCGGGAGGGCCCCTTAATGAGCAGTTCTTC. This translates into CASSLAGGPLNEQFF.

With respect to this clonotype: A read error may account for a junction end that differs from germline. The chain joins TRBV7-9 to TRBJ2-1, with D possibly being TRBD2 (5 bases). CDR1 and CDR2 from the germline V gene are SEHNR and FQNEAQ (reference sequence). The CDR3 runs to 15 residues. Written as DNA, the CDR3 is TGTGCCAGCAGCTTAAGAGAGGGTTTCTACTATGAGCAGTTCTTC. Translating it yields CASSLREGFYYEQFF.

This sequence joins TRBV20-1 and TRBJ1-2, with D possibly matching TRBD1 (5 bases). The CDR3 is 12 amino acids. Looked up from germline, CDR1 is DFQATT and CDR2 is SNEGSKA (reference sequence). The ends were cut back, 3 bases at V and 4 bases at J, with 9 bases in the middle. CDR3 DNA sequence: TGCAGTGCTAGCGACAGTGCCTATGGCTACACCTTC. Protein sequence: CSASDSAYGYTF.

This chain connects TRBV12-3 or TRBV12-4 to TRBJ1-5; a weak D match, TRBD1 (6 bases). The V and J ends lost 5 bases and 0 bases respectively, with 11 bases between them. This CDR3 is built from 15 residues. CDR3 DNA sequence: TGTGCCAGCAGTCCCTCAGGGGCTAGCAATCAGCCCCAGCATTTT. This sequence encodes CASSPSGASNQPQHF.

The V call is TRBV30, the J call TRBJ2-7, with D tentatively TRBD1 (5 bases). The CDR3 runs 11 residues. Germline V gives CDR1 GTSNPN, CDR2 SVGIG (reference sequence). Trimming pared 4 bases from V and 5 bases from J, leaving 9 bases between. In DNA, the CDR3 is TGTGCCTGGAAACAGGCCCACGAGCAGTACTTC. Its protein product is CAWKQAHEQYF. The variable domain in full, completed from reference TRBV30 and TRBJ2-7, reads SQTIHQWPATLVQPVGSPLSLECTVEGTSNPNLYWYRQAAGRGLQLLFYSVGIGQISSEVPQNLSASRPQDRQFILSSKKLLLSDSGFYLCAWKQAHEQYFGPGTRLTVT.

The sample holds a few counts of this clonotype. The chain is built from TRBV7-6 and TRBJ1-3; D gene ambiguous. The ends were cut back, 5 bases at V and 4 bases at J, with 21 bases in the middle. Germline loops: CDR1 SGHVS, CDR2 FNYEAQ. This CDR3 contains 17 residues. CDR3 nucleotide sequence: TGTGCCAGCAGCCTTACCATTGGCCCAGCCGTGGGAAACACCATATATTTT. Translated, it gives CASSLTIGPAVGNTIYF.

V is TRBV29-1 and J is TRBJ1-4; no reliable D call. The germline gives CDR1 SQVTM, CDR2 ANQGSEA. V was cut by 0 bases and J by 7 bases, with 6 bases left in between. This CDR3 is built from 12 residues. Here the CDR3 reads CSVEDNGEKLFF. CDR3 sequence (DNA): TGCAGCGTTGAAGATAACGGTGAAAAACTGTTTTTT.

The chain carries TRBV18 and TRBJ2-7; perhaps TRBD1 as D (8 bases). With 7 bases removed from V and 8 bases from J, the gap between germline ends came to 30 bases. Germline CDR1 and CDR2: KGHSH and LQKENI. The CDR3 is made up of 17 amino acids. This CDR3 reads CASFDPRGGQALPQQYF. The CDR3 nucleotides are TGTGCCAGCTTCGACCCACGCGGGGGACAGGCCCTCCCGCAGCAGTACTTC.

This clonotype was picked up a small number of times. V and J are TRBV11-2 and TRBJ2-1; D possibly corresponds to TRBD2 (6 bases). In germline, CDR1 is SGHAT, CDR2 FQNNGV. V lost 1 base, J lost 9 bases, and 10 bases lay in between. The length of the CDR3 is 13 residues. CDR3 in amino acids: CASSLGLGPEQFF. CDR3 coding DNA: TGTGCCAGCAGCTTAGGACTAGGACCTGAGCAGTTCTTC.

The rearrangement links TRBV6-1 to TRBJ2-4; 7 bases are a match to TRBD1. V trimming: 6 bases; J trimming: 9 bases; junction bases outside the gene matches: 8. Germline assignment: CDR1 MNHNS and CDR2 SASEGT. This CDR3 comprises 13 residues. CDR3 DNA sequence: TGTGCCAGCAGGGGGAACAGGGGAACCATTCAGTACTTC. The encoded protein is CASRGNRGTIQYF.

The sample holds a few counts of this clonotype. The chain recombines TRBV12-3 or TRBV12-4 with TRBJ2-3; D not certain. This CDR3 spans 13 amino acids. The V end was cut by 8 bases, the J end by 2 bases, with 11 bases between. CDR3 loop: CASGPFHTDTQYF. The CDR3 DNA reads TGTGCCAGCGGTCCTTTCCACACAGATACGCAGTATTTT.

CDR3 coding DNA: TGCAGTGCTTCCGGGACTAGCGGGTGGCGGTCAAGCGAGCAGTACTTC. Amino acids: CSASGTSGWRSSEQYF. The rearrangement links TRBV20-1 to TRBJ2-7; TRBD2 matches 12 bases. This CDR3 is 16 amino acids long. The germline V gene has CDR1 DFQATT and CDR2 SNEGSKA (reference sequence). Trimming cost V 5 bases and J 6 bases; bases outside gene matches: 14.